This entry lists 16 T cell receptor beta chains sequenced from one sample in a study of blood T cell repertoires in COVID-19. Here immunoSEQ multiplex PCR was the method, and the copy in TCRdb shows in-frame clones only, minus some. The profile shows about 140,000 clones, about 81% of them singletons. The sequencing input was peripheral blood. Receptors originate from a woman over 75 with acute or convalescent COVID-19.

The chain employs TRBV2 and TRBJ1-2; D call uncertain. Trimming took off 6 bases at V and 0 bases at J, with 8 bases between the two ends. Germline V gene lookup returns CDR1 SNHLY and CDR2 FYNNEI. The CDR3 has 13 residues. In DNA, the CDR3 is TGTGCCAGCAGGTTGACATCTAACTATGGCTACACCTTC. Its translation is CASRLTSNYGYTF.

The rearrangement joins TRBV19 to TRBJ1-6; TRBD1 matches at 7 bases. The germline V gene encodes CDR1 LNHDA and CDR2 SQIVND (reference sequence). The CDR3 totals 15 residues. V lost 4 bases, J lost 3 bases, and 3 bases stayed unmatched. CDR3 residues: CASSNRDSYNSPLHF. The CDR3 DNA follows: TGTGCCAGTAGTAACCGGGACAGCTATAATTCACCCCTCCACTTT.

The genes are TRBV18 and TRBJ2-7; D is ambiguous. This CDR3 region has 13 residues. The germline V gene has CDR1 KGHSH and CDR2 LQKENI. V lost 2 bases, J lost 3 bases, and 8 bases lay in between. CDR3 residues: CASSPISVYEQYF. CDR3 sequence (DNA): TGTGCCAGCTCACCAATATCAGTCTACGAGCAGTACTTC.

The chain recombines TRBV19 with TRBJ2-6, with D possibly TRBD1 on 5 matching bases. This CDR3 region has 15 residues. Germline CDR1 is LNHDA and CDR2 is SQIVND (reference sequence). V lost 6 bases, J lost 0 bases, and 9 bases lay in between. The CDR3 DNA is TGTGCCAGTAGCAGCAGGGTCTCTGGGGCCAACGTCCTGACTTTC. It specifies CASSSRVSGANVLTF.

The rearrangement joins TRBV30 to TRBJ1-1, with 9 bases aligning to TRBD1. The CDR3 length is 14 residues. CDR1 GTSNPN and CDR2 SVGIG come from the germline V gene (reference sequence). The V gene end was trimmed by 4 bases and the J gene end by 8 bases; junction bases not matched to a gene: 11. CDR3 region: CAWKRENRGLEAFF. Written as DNA, the CDR3 is TGTGCCTGGAAAAGGGAGAACAGGGGGCTCGAAGCTTTCTTT.

The chain employs TRBV18 and TRBJ1-3; TRBD1 might be the D (5 bases). V lost 6 bases and J 2 bases, leaving 17 bases between the germline ends. This CDR3 has 16 residues. Germline CDR1 reads KGHSH; CDR2 reads LQKENI. CDR3 in DNA: TGTGCCAGCTCCACCTCGGGACTTCAAGCTGGAAACACCATATATTTT. It codes for CASSTSGLQAGNTIYF.

V is TRBV13 and J is TRBJ1-1; tentative D call: TRBD1 (6 bases). V was pared by 5 bases and J by 1 base, with 11 bases between. Germline V CDR1 and CDR2: PRHDT, FYEKMQ (reference sequence). This CDR3 has 14 amino acids. CDR3 nucleotides: TGTGCCAGCAGCCCCCGACAGGCGAACACTGAAGCTTTCTTT. Translated, it gives CASSPRQANTEAFF.

J is TRBJ1-1 and V is TRBV18; a possible D gene is TRBD1 (5 bases). Trimming pared 2 bases from V and 4 bases from J, leaving 17 bases between. CDR1 and CDR2 from the germline V gene are KGHSH and LQKENI. This CDR3 region has 16 residues. The CDR3 DNA reads as TGTGCCAGCTCACCAGGAATTGTCACGGGGGTCACTGAAGCTTTCTTT. Protein product: CASSPGIVTGVTEAFF.

This clone was seen a handful of times. This rearrangement joins TRBV29-1 to TRBJ1-1, with a tentative D call TRBD1 (5 bases). CDR3 length equals 16 residues. Germline lookup yields CDR1 SQVTM and CDR2 ANQGSEA. Trimming stripped 4 bases from V and 1 base from J, with 19 bases between. This CDR3 reads CSVAPGFWSRNTEAFF. The CDR3 DNA reads as TGCAGCGTTGCCCCAGGGTTTTGGTCCAGGAACACTGAAGCTTTCTTT.

V usage is TRBV5-8 and J usage is TRBJ2-3; TRBD2 might be the D (6 bases). The CDR3 length is 15 residues. V was clipped by 5 bases and J by 1 base, with 14 bases between them. Germline V gene data show CDR1 as SGHTS and CDR2 as YDEGEE. CDR3 DNA: TGTGCCAGCAGTTGGGGTTCGGGGGGCACAGATACGCAGTATTTT. Translated, it gives CASSWGSGGTDTQYF.

This chain uses TRBV7-9 with TRBJ2-7, with D perhaps matching TRBD1 (5 bases). Germline V CDR1 and CDR2: SEHNR, FQNEAQ (reference sequence). V was shortened by 4 bases and J by 4 bases, with 8 bases between the two germline ends. The CDR3 loop spans 12 amino acids. The CDR3, as DNA: TGTGCCAGCAGCTCTAGGGGATACGAGCAGTACTTC. Its translation is CASSSRGYEQYF. The full variable domain, completed using reference TRBV7-9 and TRBJ2-7, is DTGVSQNPRHKITKRGQNVTFRCDPISEHNRLYWYRQTLGQGPEFLTYFQNEAQLEKSRLLSDRFSAERPKGSFSTLEIQRTEQGDSAMYLCASSSRGYEQYFGPGTRLTVT.

This chain joins TRBV6-2 or TRBV6-3 and TRBJ2-1; D may be TRBD2 (6 bases). Germline CDR1 MNHEY, CDR2 SVGEGT. The CDR3 contains 15 residues. V was trimmed by 6 bases and J by 3 bases, leaving 15 bases between them. Written as DNA, the CDR3 is TGTGCCAGCAGCCTCTCATCTAGCGTCTACAATGAGCAGTTCTTC. Translation: CASSLSSSVYNEQFF.

The V call is TRBV5-4, the J call TRBJ2-7; 7 nucleotides agree with TRBD1. Germline V gives CDR1 SGHNT, CDR2 YYREEE (reference sequence). V trimming: 4 bases; J trimming: 3 bases; junction bases outside the gene matches: 4. This CDR3 has 13 amino acids. The CDR3 loop reads CASSGRQGYEQYF. CDR3 sequence (DNA): TGTGCCAGCAGCGGCAGACAGGGCTACGAGCAGTACTTC.

The chain has TRBV2 and TRBJ1-2; 11 nucleotides agree with TRBD1. Germline V gene lookup returns CDR1 SNHLY and CDR2 FYNNEI. The CDR3 loop spans 15 amino acids. V dropped 7 bases and J dropped 4; count of bases not matched to a gene: 8. In nucleotides, the CDR3 is TGTGCCAGCAAGATCTCCGGGACAGGGGGCTATGGCTACACCTTC. Encoded protein: CASKISGTGGYGYTF.

The V call is TRBV24-1, the J call TRBJ2-2; the match to TRBD2 covers 9 bases. The CDR3 consists of 17 residues. The ends lost 3 bases at V and 1 base at J; junction bases unmatched: 5. Germline assignment: CDR1 KGHDR and CDR2 SFDVKD. The CDR3 DNA is TGTGCCACCAGTGATCTGGTAGCGGGGGTGAACACCGGGGAGCTGTTTTTT. Encoded protein: CATSDLVAGVNTGELFF.

The chain joins TRBV21-1 to TRBJ2-1; the listed D gene, TRBD2, was not tested against the DNA. TRBV21-1 is described as a pseudogene. This CDR3 is 14 amino acids long. The CDR3 sequence is CASSKERPWNEQFF. The CDR3 nucleotides read TGTGCCAGCAGCAAAGAGAGGCCTTGGAATGAGCAGTTCTTC.